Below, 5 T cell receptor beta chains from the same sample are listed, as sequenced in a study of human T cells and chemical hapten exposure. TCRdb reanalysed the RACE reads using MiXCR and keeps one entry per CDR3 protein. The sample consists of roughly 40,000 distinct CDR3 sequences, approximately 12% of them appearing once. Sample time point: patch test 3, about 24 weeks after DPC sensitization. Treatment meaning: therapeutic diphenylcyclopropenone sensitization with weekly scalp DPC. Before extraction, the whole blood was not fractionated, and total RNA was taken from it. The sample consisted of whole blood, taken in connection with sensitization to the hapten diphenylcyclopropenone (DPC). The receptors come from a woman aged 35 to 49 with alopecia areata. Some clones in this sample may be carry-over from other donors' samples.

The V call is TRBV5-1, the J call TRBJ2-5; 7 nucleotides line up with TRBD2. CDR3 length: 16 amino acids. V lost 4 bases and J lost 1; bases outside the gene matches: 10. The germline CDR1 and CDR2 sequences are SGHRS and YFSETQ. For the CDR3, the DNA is TGCGCCAGCAGCCGAAGCGGGGCTCTCCTCCAAGAGACCCAGTACTTC. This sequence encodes CASSRSGALLQETQYF. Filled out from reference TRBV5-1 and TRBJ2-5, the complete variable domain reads KAGVTQTPRYLIKTRGQQVTLSCSPISGHRSVSWYQQTPGQGLQFLFEYFSETQRNKGNFPGRFSGRQFSNSRSEMNVSTLELGDSALYLCASSRSGALLQETQYFGPGTRLLVL.

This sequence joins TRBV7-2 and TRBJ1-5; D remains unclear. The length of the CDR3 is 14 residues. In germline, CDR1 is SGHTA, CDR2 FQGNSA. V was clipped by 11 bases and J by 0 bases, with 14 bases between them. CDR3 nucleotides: TGTGCCGGAGTATTACTTACTAGCAATCAGCCCCAGCATTTT. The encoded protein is CAGVLLTSNQPQHF.

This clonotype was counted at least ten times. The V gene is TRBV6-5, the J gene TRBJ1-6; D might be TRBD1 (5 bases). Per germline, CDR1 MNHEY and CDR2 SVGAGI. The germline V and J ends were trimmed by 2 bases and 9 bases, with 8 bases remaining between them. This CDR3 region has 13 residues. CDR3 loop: CASSYHDSSPLHF. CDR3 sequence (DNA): TGTGCCAGCAGTTACCATGACAGTTCACCCCTCCACTTT.

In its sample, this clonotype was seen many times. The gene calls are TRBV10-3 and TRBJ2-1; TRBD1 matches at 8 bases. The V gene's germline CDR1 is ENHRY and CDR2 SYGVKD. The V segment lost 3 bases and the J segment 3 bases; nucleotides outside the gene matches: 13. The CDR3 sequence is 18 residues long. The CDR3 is CAISDSKTGARGYNEQFF. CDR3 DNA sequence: TGTGCCATCAGTGACTCGAAGACAGGGGCGCGGGGCTACAATGAGCAGTTCTTC.

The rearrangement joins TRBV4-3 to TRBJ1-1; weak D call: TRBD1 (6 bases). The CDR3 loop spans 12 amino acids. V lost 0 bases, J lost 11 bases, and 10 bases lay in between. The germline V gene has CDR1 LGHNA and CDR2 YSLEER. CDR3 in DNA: TGCGCCAGCAGCCAAGATGAAGGACAGGCTTTCTTT. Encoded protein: CASSQDEGQAFF.